This T cell receptor (beta chain) originates from a study of blood T cell repertoires in COVID-19. This clone has only a few counts. The protocol was immunoSEQ multiplex PCR, while the TCRdb copy is restricted to in-frame clones and leaves out a portion. The sample records 37,000 or so clones, over 80% being singletons. This receptor was obtained from a human donor in a cohort sampled during active COVID-19. Sequenced material: peripheral blood.

Written as DNA, the CDR3 is TGTGCCACCAGCAGAGGAGATGAAAAACTGTTTTTT. Protein: CATSRGDEKLFF. The chain joins TRBV15 to TRBJ1-4; no clear D. The CDR3 is 12 amino acids. Germline assignment: CDR1 LNHNV and CDR2 YYDKDF (reference sequence). V was cut by 1 base and J by 6 bases, with 3 bases left in between.